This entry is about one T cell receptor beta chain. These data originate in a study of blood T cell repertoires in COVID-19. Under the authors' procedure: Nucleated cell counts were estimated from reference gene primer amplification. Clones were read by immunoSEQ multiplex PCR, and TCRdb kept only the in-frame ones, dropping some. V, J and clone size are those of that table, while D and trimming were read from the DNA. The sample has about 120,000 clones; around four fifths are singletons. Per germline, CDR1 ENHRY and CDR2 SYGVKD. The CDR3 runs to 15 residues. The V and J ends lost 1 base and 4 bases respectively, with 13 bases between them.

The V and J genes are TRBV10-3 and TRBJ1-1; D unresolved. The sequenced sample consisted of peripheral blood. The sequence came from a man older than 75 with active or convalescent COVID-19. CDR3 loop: CAISEFATSFTEAFF. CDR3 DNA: TGTGCCATCAGTGAGTTCGCGACATCGTTCACTGAAGCTTTCTTT.